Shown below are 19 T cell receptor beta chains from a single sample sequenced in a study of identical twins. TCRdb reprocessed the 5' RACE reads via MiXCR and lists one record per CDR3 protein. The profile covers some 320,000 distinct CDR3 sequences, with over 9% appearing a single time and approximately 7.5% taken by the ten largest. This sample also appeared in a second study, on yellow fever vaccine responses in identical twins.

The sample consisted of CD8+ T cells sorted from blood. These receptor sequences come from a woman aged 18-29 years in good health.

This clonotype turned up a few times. The CDR3 loop reads CSARVGTSGREANTGELFF. For the CDR3, the DNA is TGCAGTGCTAGAGTAGGGACTAGCGGGAGGGAAGCGAACACCGGGGAGCTGTTTTTT. The chain uses TRBV20-1 and TRBJ2-2; TRBD2 matches 16 bases. The V gene's germline CDR1 is DFQATT and CDR2 SNEGSKA (reference sequence). The junction had 5 bases not matched to a gene; V was cut back by 1 base and J by 0 bases. This CDR3 has 19 residues.

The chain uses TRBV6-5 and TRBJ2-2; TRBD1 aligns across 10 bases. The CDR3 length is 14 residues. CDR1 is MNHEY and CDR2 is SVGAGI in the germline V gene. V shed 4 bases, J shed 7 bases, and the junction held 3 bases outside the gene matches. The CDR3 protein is CASSWDRGIGELFF. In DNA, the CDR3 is TGTGCCAGCAGTTGGGACAGGGGAATCGGGGAGCTGTTTTTT.

The CDR3 protein is CASSHGPPLPYTGELFF. The CDR3 DNA is TGTGCCAGCAGCCATGGTCCCCCCCTGCCCTACACCGGGGAGCTGTTTTTT. This chain connects TRBV3-1 to TRBJ2-2; D not certain. CDR1 and CDR2 from the germline V gene are LGHDT and YNNKEL (reference sequence). Trimming took 3 bases from V and 3 from J, leaving 17 bases between them. This CDR3 contains 17 residues.

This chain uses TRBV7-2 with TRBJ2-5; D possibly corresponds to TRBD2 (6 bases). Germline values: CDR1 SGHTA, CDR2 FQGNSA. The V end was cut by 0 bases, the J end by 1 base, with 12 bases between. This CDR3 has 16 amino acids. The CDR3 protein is CASSLAGGYLQETQYF. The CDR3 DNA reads TGTGCCAGCAGCTTAGCGGGGGGATACCTCCAAGAGACCCAGTACTTC.

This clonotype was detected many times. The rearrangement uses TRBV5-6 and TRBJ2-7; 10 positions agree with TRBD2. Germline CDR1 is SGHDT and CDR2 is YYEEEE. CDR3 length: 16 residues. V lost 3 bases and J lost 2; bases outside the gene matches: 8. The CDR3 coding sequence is TGTGCCAGCAGCTCCAGGGGACTAGCGCAGACCTACGAGCAGTACTTC. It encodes CASSSRGLAQTYEQYF.

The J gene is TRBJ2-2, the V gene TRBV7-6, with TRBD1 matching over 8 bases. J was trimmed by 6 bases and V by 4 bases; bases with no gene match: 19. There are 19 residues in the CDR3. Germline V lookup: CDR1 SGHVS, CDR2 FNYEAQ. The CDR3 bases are TGTGCCAGCAGCTCCCCAGGGGGCTACGGACAGCGGGTATCCGGGGAGCTGTTTTTT. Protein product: CASSSPGGYGQRVSGELFF.

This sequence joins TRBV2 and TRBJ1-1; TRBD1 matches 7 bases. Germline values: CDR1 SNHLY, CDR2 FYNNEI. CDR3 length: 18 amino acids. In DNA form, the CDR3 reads TGTACCTTCAGTCCCCCCCCCGCCTCCGGGACAGTGAACACTGAAGCTTTCTTT. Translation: CTFSPPPASGTVNTEAFF.

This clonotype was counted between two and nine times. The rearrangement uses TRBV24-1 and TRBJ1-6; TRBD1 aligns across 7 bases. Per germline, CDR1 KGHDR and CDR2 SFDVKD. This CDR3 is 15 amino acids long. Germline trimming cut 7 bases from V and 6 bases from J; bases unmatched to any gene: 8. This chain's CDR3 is CATSPTGSGNSPLHF. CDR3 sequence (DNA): TGTGCCACCAGCCCGACAGGGAGTGGTAATTCACCCCTCCACTTT.

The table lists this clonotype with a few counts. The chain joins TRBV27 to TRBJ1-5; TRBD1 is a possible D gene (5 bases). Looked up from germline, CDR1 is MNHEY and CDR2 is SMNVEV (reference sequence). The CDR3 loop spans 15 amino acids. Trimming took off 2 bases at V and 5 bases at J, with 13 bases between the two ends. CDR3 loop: CASSLITGGDQPQHF. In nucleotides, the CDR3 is TGTGCCAGCAGTTTAATTACTGGAGGGGATCAGCCCCAGCATTTT.

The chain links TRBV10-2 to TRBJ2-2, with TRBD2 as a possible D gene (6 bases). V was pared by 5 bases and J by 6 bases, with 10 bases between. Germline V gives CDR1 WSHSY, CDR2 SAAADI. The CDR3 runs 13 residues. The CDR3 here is CASSRDSSGELFF. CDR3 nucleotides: TGCGCCAGCAGTAGGGACTCTTCCGGGGAGCTGTTTTTT.

The chain's CDR3 is CASSLLFGGPSSYEQYV. CDR3 DNA: TGCGCCAGCAGCCTACTATTCGGGGGGCCGAGCTCCTACGAGCAGTACGTC. The chain employs TRBV4-1 and TRBJ2-7, with D possibly being TRBD2 (7 bases). Germline V gene lookup returns CDR1 MGHRA and CDR2 YSYEKL. CDR3 size: 17 residues. Between the trimmed V and J ends, which lost 4 bases and 0 bases, there was a span of 19 bases.

The DNA of the CDR3 is TGTGCCAGCGCGGTCCTAATGAGTGGGGGGACTCAAGAGACCCAGTACTTC. Translated, it gives CASAVLMSGGTQETQYF. J is TRBJ2-5 and V is TRBV7-8; possible D gene TRBD2, 6 bases. The CDR3 extends over 17 amino acids. V dropped 8 bases and J dropped 2 bases, with 24 bases sitting between them. Looked up from germline, CDR1 is SGHVS and CDR2 is FQNEAQ.

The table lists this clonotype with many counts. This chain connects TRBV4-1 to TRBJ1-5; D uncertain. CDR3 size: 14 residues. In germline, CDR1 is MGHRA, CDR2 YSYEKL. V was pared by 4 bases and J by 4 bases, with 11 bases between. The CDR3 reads CASSPWGGNQPQHF. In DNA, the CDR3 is TGCGCCAGCAGCCCATGGGGAGGGAATCAGCCCCAGCATTTT.

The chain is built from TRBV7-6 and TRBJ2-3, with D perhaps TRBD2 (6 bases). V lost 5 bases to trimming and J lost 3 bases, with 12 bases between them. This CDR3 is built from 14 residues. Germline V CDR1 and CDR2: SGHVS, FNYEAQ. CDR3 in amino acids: CASSPTRKTDTQYF. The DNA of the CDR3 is TGTGCCAGCAGCCCGACTAGAAAAACAGATACGCAGTATTTT.

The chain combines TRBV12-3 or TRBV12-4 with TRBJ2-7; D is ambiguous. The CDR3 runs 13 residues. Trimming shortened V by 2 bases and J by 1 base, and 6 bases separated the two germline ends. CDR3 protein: CASSLRASYEQYF. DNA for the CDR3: TGTGCCAGCAGTTTAAGGGCTTCCTACGAGCAGTACTTC.

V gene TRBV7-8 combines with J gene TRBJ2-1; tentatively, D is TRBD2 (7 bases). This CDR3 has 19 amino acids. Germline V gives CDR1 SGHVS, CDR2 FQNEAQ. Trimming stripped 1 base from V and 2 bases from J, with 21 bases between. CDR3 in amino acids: CASSLEVPRRGPTYNEQFF. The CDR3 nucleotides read TGTGCCAGCAGCTTAGAAGTTCCAAGGCGGGGGCCGACCTACAATGAGCAGTTCTTC. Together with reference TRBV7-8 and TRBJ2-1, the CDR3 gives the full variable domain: GAGVSQSPRYKVAKRGQDVALRCDPISGHVSLFWYQQALGQGPEFLTYFQNEAQLDKSGLPSDRFFAERPEGSVSTLKIQRTQQEDSAVYLCASSLEVPRRGPTYNEQFFGPGTRLTVL.

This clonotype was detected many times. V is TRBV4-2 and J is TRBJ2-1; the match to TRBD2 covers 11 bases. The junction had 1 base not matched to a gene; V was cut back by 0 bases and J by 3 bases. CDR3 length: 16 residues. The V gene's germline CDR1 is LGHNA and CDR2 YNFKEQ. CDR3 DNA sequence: TGTGCCAGCAGCCAAGATAGCGGGGGGGGCTACAATGAGCAGTTCTTC. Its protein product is CASSQDSGGGYNEQFF.

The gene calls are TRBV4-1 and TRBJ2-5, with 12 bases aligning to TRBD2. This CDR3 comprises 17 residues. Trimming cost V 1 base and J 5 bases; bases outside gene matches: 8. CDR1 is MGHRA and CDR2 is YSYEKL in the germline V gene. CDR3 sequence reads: CASSQGVASGGGETQYF. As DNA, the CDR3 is TGCGCCAGCAGCCAAGGGGTAGCTAGCGGGGGGGGCGAGACCCAGTACTTC.

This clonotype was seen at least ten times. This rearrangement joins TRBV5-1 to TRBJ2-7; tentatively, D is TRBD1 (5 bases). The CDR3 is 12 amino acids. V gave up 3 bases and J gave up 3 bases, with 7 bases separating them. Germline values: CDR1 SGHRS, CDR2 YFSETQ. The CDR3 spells CASSSDSYEQYF. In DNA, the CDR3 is TGCGCCAGCAGCTCCGACAGCTACGAGCAGTACTTC.